One sample yielded the 8 T cell receptor beta chains listed below, sequenced in a study of identical twins. TCRdb analysed the 5' RACE reads with MiXCR anew, one entry per CDR3 protein. The sample records 750,000 to 950,000 distinct CDR3 sequences, 9% to 15% being singletons. These data also formed part of another study, on yellow fever vaccine responses in identical twins.

The sample was PBMCs. The receptors originated from a woman aged 18-35 years in good health.

The chain is built from TRBV7-3 and TRBJ2-7; D tentatively reads TRBD1 or TRBD2 (6 bases each). Trimming stripped 5 bases from V and 1 base from J, with 15 bases between. Germline V CDR1 and CDR2: SGHTA, FQGTGA. There are 15 residues in the CDR3. CDR3 DNA: TGTGCCAGCAGCCTGGAGCAAGGGGGGTCCTACGAGCAGTACTTC. Its translation: CASSLEQGGSYEQYF. Complete variable domain (other parts from reference TRBV7-3 and TRBJ2-7): GAGVSQTPSNKVTEKGKYVELRCDPISGHTALYWYRQSLGQGPEFLIYFQGTGAADDSGLPNDRFFAVRPEGSVSTLKIQRTERGDSAVYLCASSLEQGGSYEQYFGPGTRLTVT.

This clonotype was seen a few times. V usage is TRBV24-1 and J usage is TRBJ1-2; no clear D. This CDR3 region has 14 residues. Trimming took 6 bases from V and 3 from J, leaving 13 bases between them. CDR1 KGHDR and CDR2 SFDVKD come from the germline V gene. The CDR3 loop reads CATSTGTLDYGYTF. CDR3 DNA sequence: TGTGCCACCAGTACCGGAACATTGGACTATGGCTACACCTTC.

There are a few counts of this clonotype. The chain has TRBV2 and TRBJ2-2, with 9 bases fitting TRBD1. In germline, CDR1 is SNHLY, CDR2 FYNNEI. J was trimmed by 5 bases and V by 8 bases; bases with no gene match: 6. This CDR3 has 14 residues. The CDR3 DNA sequence: TGTGCCAGCCGCGGGACAGGGAGAACCGGGGAGCTGTTTTTT. Translated, it gives CASRGTGRTGELFF.

V gene TRBV29-1 combines with J gene TRBJ1-2, with a weak D call TRBD1 (6 bases). Germline CDR1 and CDR2: SQVTM and ANQGSEA. With 4 bases removed from V and 8 bases from J, the gap between germline ends came to 11 bases. CDR3 length: 11 amino acids. This chain's CDR3 is CSVAGAQGYTF. For the CDR3, the DNA is TGCAGCGTTGCAGGGGCGCAGGGCTACACCTTC.

The V call is TRBV4-1, the J call TRBJ1-5; D is ambiguous. This CDR3 is built from 13 residues. CDR1 MGHRA and CDR2 YSYEKL come from the germline V gene. Trimming stripped 1 base from V and 7 bases from J, with 8 bases between. The CDR3 is CASSQASWQPQHF. The CDR3 DNA reads TGCGCCAGCAGCCAAGCTTCTTGGCAGCCCCAGCATTTT.

The chain links TRBV28 to TRBJ1-1; D is perhaps TRBD1 (5 bases). CDR3 length: 14 amino acids. Trimming stripped 3 bases from V and 1 base from J, with 9 bases between. CDR1 is MDHEN and CDR2 is SYDVKM in the germline V gene. CDR3 region: CASSFGGENTEAFF. DNA of the CDR3: TGTGCCAGCAGTTTTGGGGGGGAGAACACTGAAGCTTTCTTT.

A few counts support this clonotype. V gene TRBV6-5 combines with J gene TRBJ2-7; 12 bases align to TRBD1. CDR3 size: 15 residues. Germline trimming cut 4 bases from V and 6 bases from J; bases unmatched to any gene: 7. CDR1 MNHEY and CDR2 SVGAGI come from the germline V gene. This CDR3 is CASSFRDRGRGEQYF. CDR3 bases: TGTGCCAGCAGTTTCCGGGACAGGGGGCGCGGCGAGCAGTACTTC.

This sequence joins TRBV10-3 and TRBJ1-1; D is unresolved. CDR3 length: 12 amino acids. Per the germline V gene, CDR1 is ENHRY and CDR2 is SYGVKD. Trimming removed 4 bases from V and 2 bases from J, with 5 bases in between. In DNA, the CDR3 is TGTGCCATCAGTGTCCGCAACACTGAAGCTTTCTTT. Translating it yields CAISVRNTEAFF.